The text below deals with one TCR beta chain. The sample holds one count of this clone. Which antigen it targets is not known. No per-base quality is available; no much larger clone lies one base away. The data were obtained in a study of blood T cell repertoires in COVID-19 (dated by TCRdb to the early 2020s). The study in broad terms: The collaborator samples originated in the United States, Italy and Spain and spanned the acute and convalescent phases of COVID-19. The prospective study material was composed of cDNA or gDNA derived from T cells, B-cell-depleted T cells, or PBMCs. Subjects who had been exposed to COVID-19, were actively infected with it, or had recovered from it provided the deeply sampled blood TCRbeta repertoires that made up the dataset. The repertoires were released in a freely available public database intended as a resource for research on the immune response to SARS-CoV-2. Samples came from the ongoing ImmuneRACE study (first 160 participants) plus 1,254 subjects from 6 global collaborators. Nearly every sample came with metadata listing a de-identified subject ID, COVID-19 status, age in years and sex. HLA class I and class II types, where available, came from metadata supplied by the sample provider rather than from assay-based typing. The investigation overall reported the following: How much clinical and demographic metadata was included differed by source and by participant, and the metadata was provided uncurated.

V lost 7 bases and J lost 4 bases, and the count of bases not matched to a germline gene is 8. From the cysteine up to the phenylalanine, the CDR3 has a length of 14 residues. The kept DNA is CDR3 alone, 42 bases in frame from the first base. CDR1 is given as MNHNY and CDR2 as SVGAGI, both from the germline V gene (reference sequence). Whole blood was collected in K2EDTA tubes by collaborating institutions according to the institutions' own protocols. For TCRbeta analysis, collaborator samples were shipped as frozen whole blood, as isolated PBMCs, or as DNA extracted from either sample type. The immunoSEQ Assay, a bias-controlled multiplex PCR, was used to amplify TCRbeta CDR3 regions from genomic DNA. Under the source paper's analysis protocol: The number of nucleated cells in each sample was estimated by amplification of reference gene primers within the assay. Sequence reads were collapsed and filtered to measure the absolute abundance of every unique TCRbeta CDR3 rearrangement. For each sample, productive Simpson clonality was calculated as the square root of Simpson's diversity index across productive rearrangements. Held by TCRdb, this immuneACCESS table contains in-frame sequences only and omits some clones. Under half of the omission traces to an unresolved V gene where checked; the cause of the rest is unknown. Clone size and the V and J calls come from that table; the DNA yielded D and trimming. For this sample the table gives under 300,000 clones, of which 80% to 90% were detected only once. Of the sample, under 6.5% falls within the top ten clones.

Sequencing used peripheral blood. This receptor was taken from a man aged 55-75 years with acute or convalescent COVID-19. The sequence links TRBV6-6 to TRBJ2-3; 7 central bases correspond to TRBD1. The CDR3 loop reads CASISTGASDTQYF. The sequence in DNA is TGTGCCAGCATTAGTACAGGGGCGTCAGATACGCAGTATTTT.